The entry below describes one T cell receptor (beta chain). Per the original data handling: Quantification of nucleated cells was approximated via reference gene primer amplification. This table comes from immunoSEQ multiplex PCR, and its TCRdb copy is limited to in-frame clones, with some not included. Clonal size and the V and J genes are those of that table, whereas D and trimming came from the DNA. Among some 390,000 clones listed, approximately 89% were seen once. These data originate in a study of blood T cell repertoires in COVID-19. Overall study: Acute-phase and convalescent COVID-19 samples originated in the United States, Italy and Spain. Sources were T cells, B-cell-depleted T cells, or PBMCs; the material itself was cDNA or gDNA.

Seattle enrolled patients during active infection and tracked them longitudinally. Germline CDR1 SNHLY, CDR2 FYNNEI. This CDR3 region has 14 residues. With 6 bases clipped from V and 2 bases from J, the junction kept 2 bases outside the gene matches. This sequence joins TRBV2 and TRBJ1-4; 8 bases fit TRBD1. The clonotype comes from a woman aged 60 to 75 with COVID-19, enrolled during active disease. The sample was peripheral blood. CDR3 sequence: CASRRQGTNEKLFF. The CDR3 nucleotides read TGTGCCAGCAGGAGACAGGGGACTAATGAAAAACTGTTTTTT.